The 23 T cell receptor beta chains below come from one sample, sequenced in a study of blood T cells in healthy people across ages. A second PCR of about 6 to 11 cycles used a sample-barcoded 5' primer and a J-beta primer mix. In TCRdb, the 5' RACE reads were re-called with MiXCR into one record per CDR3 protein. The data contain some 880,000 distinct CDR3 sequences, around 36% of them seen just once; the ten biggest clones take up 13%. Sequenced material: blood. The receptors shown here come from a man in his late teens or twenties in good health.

This chain's CDR3 is CSAQGGDYTDTQYF. The CDR3 DNA follows: TGCAGTGCTCAAGGGGGGGACTACACAGATACGCAGTATTTT. J is TRBJ2-3 and V is TRBV20-1, with D tentatively TRBD2 (7 bases). V was trimmed by 5 bases and J by 2 bases, leaving 14 bases between them. The CDR3 loop spans 14 amino acids. Germline CDR1 is DFQATT and CDR2 is SNEGSKA (reference sequence).

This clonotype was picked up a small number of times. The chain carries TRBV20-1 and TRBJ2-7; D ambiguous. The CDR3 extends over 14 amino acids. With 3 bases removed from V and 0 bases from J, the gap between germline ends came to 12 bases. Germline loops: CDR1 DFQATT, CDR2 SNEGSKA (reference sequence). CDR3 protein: CSASSPISSYEQYF. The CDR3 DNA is TGCAGTGCTAGCTCCCCTATTAGCTCCTACGAGCAGTACTTC.

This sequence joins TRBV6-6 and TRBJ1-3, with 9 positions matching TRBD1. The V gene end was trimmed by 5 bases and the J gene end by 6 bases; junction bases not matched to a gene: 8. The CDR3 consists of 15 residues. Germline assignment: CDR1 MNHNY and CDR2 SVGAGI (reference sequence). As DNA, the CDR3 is TGTGCCAGCAGTCCACAGGGGGCCGAACTAAACACCATATATTTT. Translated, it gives CASSPQGAELNTIYF.

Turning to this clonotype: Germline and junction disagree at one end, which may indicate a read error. The CDR3 DNA is TGTGCCAGCAGCCCCGGGACAGGGGATCAGCCCCAGCATTTT. It encodes CASSPGTGDQPQHF. The chain combines TRBV5-1 with TRBJ1-5, with 10 bases identical to TRBD1. Germline lookup yields CDR1 SGHRS and CDR2 YFSETQ. The CDR3 consists of 14 residues.

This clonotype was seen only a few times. DNA of the CDR3: TGTGCCAGCAGTTTAAACAGGGGAGGTCAGCCCCAGCATTTT. Translation: CASSLNRGGQPQHF. The V gene is TRBV28, the J gene TRBJ1-5; 7 bases align to TRBD1. Looked up from germline, CDR1 is MDHEN and CDR2 is SYDVKM. The CDR3 loop spans 14 amino acids. The junction had 4 bases not matched to a gene; V was cut back by 2 bases and J by 6 bases.

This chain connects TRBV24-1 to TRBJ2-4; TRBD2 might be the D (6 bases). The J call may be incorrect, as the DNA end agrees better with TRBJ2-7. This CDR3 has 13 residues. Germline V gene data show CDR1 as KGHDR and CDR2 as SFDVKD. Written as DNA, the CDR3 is TGTGCCACCAGTGACCTGGCGGGGAGCGAGCAGTACTTC. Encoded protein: CATSDLAGSEQYF.

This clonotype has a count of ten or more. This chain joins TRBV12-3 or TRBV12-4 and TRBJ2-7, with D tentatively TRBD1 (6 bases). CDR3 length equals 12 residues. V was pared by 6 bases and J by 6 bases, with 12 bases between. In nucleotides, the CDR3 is TGTGCCAGCAGGAATACAGGGACCGAGCAGTACTTC. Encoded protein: CASRNTGTEQYF.

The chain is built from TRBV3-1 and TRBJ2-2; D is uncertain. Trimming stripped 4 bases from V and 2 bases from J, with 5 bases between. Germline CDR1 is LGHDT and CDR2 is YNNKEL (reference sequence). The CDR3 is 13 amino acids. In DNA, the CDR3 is TGTGCCAGCAGCCCCTATAACACCGGGGAGCTGTTTTTT. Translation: CASSPYNTGELFF.

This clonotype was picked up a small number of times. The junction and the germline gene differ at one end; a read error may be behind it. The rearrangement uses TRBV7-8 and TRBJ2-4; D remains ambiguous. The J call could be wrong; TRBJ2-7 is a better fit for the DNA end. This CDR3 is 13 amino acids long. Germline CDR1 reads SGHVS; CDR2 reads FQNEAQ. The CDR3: CDSSLGLIGEQYF. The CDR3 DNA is TGTGACAGCAGCTTAGGGTTAATTGGCGAGCAGTACTTC.

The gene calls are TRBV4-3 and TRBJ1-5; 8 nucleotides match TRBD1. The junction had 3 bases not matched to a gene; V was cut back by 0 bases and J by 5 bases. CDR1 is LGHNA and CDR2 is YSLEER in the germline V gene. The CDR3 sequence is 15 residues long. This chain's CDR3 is CASSQEQGAHQPQHF. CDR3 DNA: TGCGCCAGCAGCCAAGAGCAGGGGGCGCATCAGCCCCAGCATTTT.

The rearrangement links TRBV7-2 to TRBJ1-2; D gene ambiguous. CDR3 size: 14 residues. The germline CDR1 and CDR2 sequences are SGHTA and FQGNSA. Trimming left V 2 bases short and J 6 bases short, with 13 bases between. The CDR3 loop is CASSLSPSLDGYTF. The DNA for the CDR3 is TGTGCCAGCAGCTTATCCCCGAGTCTCGATGGCTACACCTTC.

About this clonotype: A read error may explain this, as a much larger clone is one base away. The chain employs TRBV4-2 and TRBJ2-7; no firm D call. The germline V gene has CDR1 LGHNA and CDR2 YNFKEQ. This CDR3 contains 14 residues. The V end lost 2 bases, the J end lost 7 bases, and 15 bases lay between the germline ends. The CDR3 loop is CASSQRVGRDEQYF. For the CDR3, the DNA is TGTGCCAGCAGCCAACGGGTAGGCCGCGATGAGCAGTACTTC.

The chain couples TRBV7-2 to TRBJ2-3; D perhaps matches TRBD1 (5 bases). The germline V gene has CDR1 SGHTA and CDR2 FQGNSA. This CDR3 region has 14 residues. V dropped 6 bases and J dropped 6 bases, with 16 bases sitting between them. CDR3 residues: CASSPGPKGDTQYF. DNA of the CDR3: TGTGCCAGCAGTCCCGGACCTAAGGGGGATACGCAGTATTTT.

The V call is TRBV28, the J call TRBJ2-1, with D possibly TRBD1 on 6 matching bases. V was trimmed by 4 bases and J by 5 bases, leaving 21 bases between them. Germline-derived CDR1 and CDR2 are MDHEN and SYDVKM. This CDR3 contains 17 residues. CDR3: CASSSNQRGIGNNEQFF. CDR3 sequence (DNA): TGTGCCAGCAGTTCGAACCAGAGGGGGATCGGGAACAATGAGCAGTTCTTC. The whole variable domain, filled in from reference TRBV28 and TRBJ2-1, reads DVKVTQSSRYLVKRTGEKVFLECVQDMDHENMFWYRQDPGLGLRLIYFSYDVKMKEKGDIPEGYSVSREKKERFSLILESASTNQTSMYLCASSSNQRGIGNNEQFFGPGTRLTVL.

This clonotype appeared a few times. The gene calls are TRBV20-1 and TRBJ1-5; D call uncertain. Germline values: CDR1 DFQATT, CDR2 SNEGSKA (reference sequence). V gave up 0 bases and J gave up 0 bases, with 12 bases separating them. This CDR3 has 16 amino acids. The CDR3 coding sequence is TGCAGTGCTAGAGATCGTGGACGGGATAGCAATCAGCCCCAGCATTTT. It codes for CSARDRGRDSNQPQHF.

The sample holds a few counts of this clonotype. Here the CDR3 DNA reads TGTGCCACCCGGAATGTGGAGAGCGGGACTGAAGCTTTCTTT. Residues: CATRNVESGTEAFF. The chain carries TRBV10-3 and TRBJ1-1, with unresolved D. The CDR3 has 14 residues. Germline CDR1 is ENHRY and CDR2 is SYGVKD. Trimming took off 10 bases at V and 5 bases at J, with 20 bases between the two ends.

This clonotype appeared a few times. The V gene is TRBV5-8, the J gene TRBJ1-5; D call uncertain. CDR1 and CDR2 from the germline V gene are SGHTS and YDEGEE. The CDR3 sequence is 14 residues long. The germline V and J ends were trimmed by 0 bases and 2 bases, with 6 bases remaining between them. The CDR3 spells CASSLGRRNQPQHF. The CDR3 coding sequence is TGTGCCAGCAGCTTGGGACGGCGCAATCAGCCCCAGCATTTT.

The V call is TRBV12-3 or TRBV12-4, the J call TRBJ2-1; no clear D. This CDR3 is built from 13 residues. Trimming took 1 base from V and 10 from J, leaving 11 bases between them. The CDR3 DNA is TGTGCCAGCAGTTTAGACCGTTCCTACGAGCAGTTCTTC. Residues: CASSLDRSYEQFF.

CDR3 in DNA: TGTGCCAGCAGTTTAGTACGGGGTGGGAGCAATCAGCCCCAGCATTTT. This translates into CASSLVRGGSNQPQHF. The V gene is TRBV28, the J gene TRBJ1-5; no definite D call. The germline V gene has CDR1 MDHEN and CDR2 SYDVKM. This CDR3 region has 16 residues. The ends were cut back, 2 bases at V and 1 base at J, with 12 bases in the middle. The full variable domain, its missing parts supplied by reference TRBV28 and TRBJ1-5, is DVKVTQSSRYLVKRTGEKVFLECVQDMDHENMFWYRQDPGLGLRLIYFSYDVKMKEKGDIPEGYSVSREKKERFSLILESASTNQTSMYLCASSLVRGGSNQPQHFGDGTRLSIL.

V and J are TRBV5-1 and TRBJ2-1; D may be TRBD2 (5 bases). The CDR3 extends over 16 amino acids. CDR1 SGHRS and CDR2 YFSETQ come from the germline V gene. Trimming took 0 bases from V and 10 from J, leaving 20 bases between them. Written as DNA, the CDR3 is TGCGCCAGCAGCTTGGGGCCGGTAGCGCCTGGGAAGGAGCAGTTCTTC. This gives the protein CASSLGPVAPGKEQFF.

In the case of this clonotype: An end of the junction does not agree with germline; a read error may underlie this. CDR3 sequence: CASSLDWGNAEAFF. The DNA for the CDR3 is TGTGCCAGCAGCTTAGATTGGGGGAACGCTGAAGCTTTCTTT. The V and J genes are TRBV11-2 and TRBJ1-1, with a possible D match to TRBD1 (5 bases). CDR3 length: 14 amino acids. The germline CDR1 and CDR2 sequences are SGHAT and FQNNGV.

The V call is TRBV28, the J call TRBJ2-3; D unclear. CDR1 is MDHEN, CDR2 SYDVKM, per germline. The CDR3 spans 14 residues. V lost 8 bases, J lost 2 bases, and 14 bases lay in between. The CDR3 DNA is TGTGCCAGCTCCAGAGAGGTCGACACAGATACGCAGTATTTT. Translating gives CASSREVDTDTQYF.

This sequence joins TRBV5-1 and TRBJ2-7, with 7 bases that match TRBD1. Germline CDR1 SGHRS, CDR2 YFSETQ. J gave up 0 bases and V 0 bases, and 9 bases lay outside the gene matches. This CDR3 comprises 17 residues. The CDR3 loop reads CASSLARQGFSSYEQYF. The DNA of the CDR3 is TGCGCCAGCAGCTTGGCTAGACAGGGATTCAGCTCCTACGAGCAGTACTTC.